These T cell receptor beta chains were read from a single sample in a study of blood T cells in healthy people across ages. Each CDR3 protein is one row after TCRdb ran MiXCR on the 5' RACE reads. Of approximately 1,000,000 distinct CDR3 sequences in the sample, under 55% were seen once. Material: blood. These TCRs come from a woman aged 60 to 75 in good health. Both conserved end residues are part of each CDR3. D genes are given only for firm matches. A row's size may be missing; if present it is once, few, many or a size class.

V	size	D	J	DNA	CDR3
TRBV20-1	many	TRBD1	TRBJ2-5	TGCAGTGCTAGAGATCGCTTGCGAGGGGGCGGGGAGACCCAGTACTTC	CSARDRLRGGGETQYF
TRBV7-2	NA	NA	TRBJ2-3	TGTGCCAGCAGCTTATTCCGGGGCTGGGGGGATACGCAGTATTTT	CASSLFRGWGDTQYF
TRBV2	NA	TRBD2	TRBJ2-7	TGTGCCAGTAGCCAGAGCGGGAGGGCCGGCGAGCAGTACTTC	CASSQSGRAGEQYF
TRBV20-1	NA	TRBD2	TRBJ2-5	TGCAGTGCTAGTGGGCTAGCGGGAGGTCCAGGGCAAGAGACCCAGTACTTC	CSASGLAGGPGQETQYF
TRBV6-6	few	TRBD1	TRBJ2-6	TGTGCCAGCAGCGCAGGGGGTGATGCTGGGGCCAACGTCCTGACTTTC	CASSAGGDAGANVLTF
TRBV29-1	few	TRBD2	TRBJ2-1	TGCAGCGTCTCTGTATCGACTAGCGGAAACAATGAGCAGTTCTTC	CSVSVSTSGNNEQFF
TRBV12-3/TRBV12-4	NA	TRBD1	TRBJ2-1	TGTGCCAGCAGTCTACAGGGGATCGGGAATGAGCAGTTCTTC	CASSLQGIGNEQFF
TRBV3-1	NA	TRBD2	TRBJ2-7	TGTGCCAGCAGCCCCCCTTTCTCCGGCGGGGGGTACTCCTACGAGCAGTACTTC	CASSPPFSGGGYSYEQYF
TRBV4-3	NA	NA	TRBJ2-3	TGCGCCAGCAGCCCTCGTTTGGTTGTGGGGAGGGGGACCTCAGATACGCAGTATTTT	CASSPRLVVGRGTSDTQYF
TRBV13	NA	NA	TRBJ2-1	TGTGCCAGCAGCTTAGGCCACAGGGGAGGTAATGAGCAGTTCTTC	CASSLGHRGGNEQFF
TRBV20-1	NA	TRBD2	TRBJ2-3	TGCAGTGCCCAGCTAGCGGCCTCCTCCGGAACAGATACGCAGTATTTT	CSAQLAASSGTDTQYF
TRBV27	NA	TRBD2	TRBJ2-2	TGTGCCAGCAGTGCCAGTAGGACTAGCGGGAGGGTCGGGGAGCTGTTTTTT	CASSASRTSGRVGELFF
TRBV27	NA	NA	TRBJ1-2	TGTGCCAGCAGTTTGTTGAGGGGAGCTGGCTACACCTTC	CASSLLRGAGYTF
TRBV7-9	few	NA	TRBJ1-2	TGTGCCAGCGCCGGGGGTTTCTATGGCTACACCTTC	CASAGGFYGYTF
TRBV12-3/TRBV12-4	NA	NA	TRBJ2-7	TGTGCCAGCAGGATAACAGGGACCTACGAGCAGTACTTC	CASRITGTYEQYF
TRBV14	many	NA	TRBJ2-3	TGTGCCAGCAGTCGGATCTCTAGCACAGATACGCAGTATTTT	CASSRISSTDTQYF
TRBV4-2	NA	TRBD2	TRBJ2-2	TGTGCCAGCAGCCTTCGACTAGCGGGGAACACCGGGGAGCTGTTTTTT	CASSLRLAGNTGELFF
TRBV20-1	NA	TRBD1	TRBJ1-2	TGCAGTGCTAGCCGACAGGGGGAGAACTATGGCTACACCTTC	CSASRQGENYGYTF
TRBV4-1	few	NA	TRBJ1-2	TGCGCCAGCAGTCTTGAAGCGGGGACGGCTCTTTATGGCTACACCTTC	CASSLEAGTALYGYTF
TRBV12-3/TRBV12-4	NA	NA	TRBJ1-5	TGTGCCAGCAGCCGGTCCCAGGGAATACGGAGTCAGCCCCAGCATTTT	CASSRSQGIRSQPQHF
TRBV3-1	few	NA	TRBJ2-4	TGTGCCAGCAGCCCGACGTGGGGGTCCGAAAACATTCAGTACTTC	CASSPTWGSENIQYF
TRBV12-3/TRBV12-4	NA	NA	TRBJ2-4	TGTGCCAGCAGTCACAGGGAGGGCGCGAACATTCAGTACTTC	CASSHREGANIQYF
TRBV28	NA	TRBD1	TRBJ1-2	TGTGCCAACAGTCCAGCGACAGGGGGGACAGGTGGCTACACCTTC	CANSPATGGTGGYTF
TRBV11-2	once	TRBD1	TRBJ2-7	TGTGCCAGCAGCTACCACAGGGGAACTGAGCAGTACTTC	CASSYHRGTEQYF
TRBV4-1	many	NA	TRBJ1-6	TGCGCCAGCAGCCAAGATCGACGGGGCGGCGATTCACCCCTCCACTTT	CASSQDRRGGDSPLHF
TRBV28	NA	NA	TRBJ2-5	TGTGCCAGCAGTACCACAGGGAAATATGGAGAGACCCAGTACTTC	CASSTTGKYGETQYF
TRBV20-1	once	NA	TRBJ2-1	TGCAGTGCTAGTTGGGGGGCAGATTCTCCCAAGCAGTTCTTC	CSASWGADSPKQFF
TRBV20-1	NA	TRBD2	TRBJ2-2	TGCAGTGTTGGCGGGAGGTTAGACACCGGGGAGCTGTTTTTT	CSVGGRLDTGELFF
TRBV6-5	NA	TRBD1	TRBJ2-7	TGTGCCAGCAGGATCCATGGGACAGGGGTCTACGAGCAGTACTTC	CASRIHGTGVYEQYF
TRBV27	NA	TRBD2	TRBJ2-1	TGTGCCACCCATGTGGGGCGGGAGAATGAGAACAATGAGCAGTTCTTC	CATHVGRENENNEQFF
TRBV20-1	NA	NA	TRBJ1-2	TGCAGTGCTAGAGACGGGGGCAGCGATGGCTACACCTTC	CSARDGGSDGYTF
TRBV3-1	few	NA	TRBJ2-5	TGTGCCAGCAGCCCCATACCCGGAGAGACCCAGTACTTC	CASSPIPGETQYF
TRBV9	few	TRBD1	TRBJ1-2	TGTGCCAGCAGCGTAGCGACGACAGGGAAGGAGGGCTACACCTTC	CASSVATTGKEGYTF
TRBV27	many	NA	TRBJ2-1	TGTGCCAGCAGTTTATCGGGGGAGGCCTACAATGAGCAGTTCTTC	CASSLSGEAYNEQFF
TRBV4-1	NA	NA	TRBJ2-4	TGCGCCAGCAGCCAACTCCAACTAGCCAAAAACATTCAGTACTTC	CASSQLQLAKNIQYF
TRBV18	NA	TRBD2	TRBJ2-3	TGTGCCAGCTCACCGAGCGGGAATTCTCGGAGCACAGATACGCAGTATTTT	CASSPSGNSRSTDTQYF
TRBV7-2	NA	NA	TRBJ2-1	TGTGCCAGCAGCTCGACAGGCCGGAATGAGCAGTTCTTC	CASSSTGRNEQFF
TRBV13	NA	TRBD2	TRBJ2-7	TGTGCCAGCAGACCCGGGACTAGCGGGATCGACGAGCAGTACTTC	CASRPGTSGIDEQYF
TRBV20-1	NA	NA	TRBJ2-7	TGCAGTGCTAGGACCAGGGGCCCAACCTACGAGCAGTACTTC	CSARTRGPTYEQYF
TRBV5-1	NA	NA	TRBJ2-3	TGCGCCAGCAGTACCCTGACGTCTAGCACAGATACGCAGTATTTT	CASSTLTSSTDTQYF
TRBV6-6	many	TRBD2	TRBJ2-1	TGTGCCAGCAGTTACTCTTCTAGCGGAGAATACAATGAGCAGTTCTTC	CASSYSSSGEYNEQFF
TRBV27	NA	TRBD2	TRBJ2-5	TGTGCCAGCAGTTATAGCGGGTTAGGGAGCAATGAGCAGTACTTC	CASSYSGLGSNEQYF
TRBV10-3	many	TRBD2	TRBJ2-7	TGTGCCATCAGTGAGACTAGCGAGCACTACGAGCAGTACTTC	CAISETSEHYEQYF
TRBV5-1	NA	NA	TRBJ2-3	TGCGCCAGCAGCGGAGGGCCAACAAATACGCAGTATTTT	CASSGGPTNTQYF
TRBV10-3	NA	TRBD1	TRBJ2-7	TGTGCCATCAGTGCTGGACAGGAAAAATACGAGCAGTACTTC	CAISAGQEKYEQYF
TRBV27	once	NA	TRBJ2-5	TGTGCCAGCAGTCCGCGGGGATCGACGAAAGAGACCCAGTACTTC	CASSPRGSTKETQYF
TRBV29-1	NA	NA	TRBJ2-1	TGCAGCGTTGAGAGAGGGGGGGGGGTTGGGATCCTACCGAACAATGAGCAGTTCTTC	CSVERGGGVGILPNNEQFF
TRBV12-3/TRBV12-4	NA	TRBD1	TRBJ1-6	TGTGCCAGCAGTTCATGGGACAGAAAAAATTCACCCCTCCACTTT	CASSSWDRKNSPLHF
TRBV7-9	few	NA	TRBJ2-7	TGTGCCAGCAGCTTAGAACAGCCCTACGAGCAGTACTTC	CASSLEQPYEQYF
TRBV7-2	NA	TRBD1	TRBJ2-1	TGTGCCAGCAGCTTAGCCGGGACAGAAATCTACAATGAGCAGTTCTTC	CASSLAGTEIYNEQFF
TRBV7-6	NA	NA	TRBJ2-4	TGTGCCAGCAGCTTAGCGGTCGTAGGGTCCAAAAACATTCAGTACTTC	CASSLAVVGSKNIQYF
TRBV12-3/TRBV12-4	NA	NA	TRBJ2-1	TGTGCCAGCAGTTTAAGGGCGGAACCCTACAATGAGCAGTTCTTC	CASSLRAEPYNEQFF
TRBV2	NA	TRBD2	TRBJ2-5	TGTGCCAGCAGGAGACTAGCGGACCAAGAGACCCAGTACTTC	CASRRLADQETQYF